A single sample is the source of the 9 T cell receptor beta chains below, sequenced in a study of T cell repertoires in cytomegalovirus infection. TCRdb re-called the reads through MiXCR, storing one row per CDR3 protein. The profile shows hundreds of thousands of distinct CDR3 sequences, over 9% of them singletons. The sample was PBMCs. These receptors came from a human donor in good health (CMV status not recorded). Some clones in this sample may be carry-over from other donors' samples.

The V call is TRBV12-3 or TRBV12-4, the J call TRBJ1-6, with D possibly being TRBD1 (5 bases). Trimming took off 6 bases at V and 0 bases at J, with 12 bases between the two ends. The CDR3 is 16 residues long. In DNA form, the CDR3 reads TGTGCCAGCAGCCAGACAGCCAGCTCCTATAATTCACCCCTCCACTTT. Translated, it gives CASSQTASSYNSPLHF.

This clonotype came up a few times. The chain combines TRBV5-4 with TRBJ2-1; 10 bases are a match to TRBD2. The CDR3 contains 15 residues. The V and J ends lost 2 bases and 8 bases, in that order; junction bases with no gene match: 7. Looked up from germline, CDR1 is SGHNT and CDR2 is YYREEE (reference sequence). The CDR3 sequence: CASSFSSGRSYEQFF. In nucleotides, the CDR3 is TGTGCCAGCAGCTTCTCTAGCGGGAGAAGTTATGAGCAGTTCTTC.

This clonotype was observed at least ten times. This sequence joins TRBV7-3 and TRBJ1-1; D unresolved. Germline V CDR1 and CDR2: SGHTA, FQGTGA. This CDR3 comprises 15 residues. V was pared by 3 bases and J by 1 base, with 12 bases between. In nucleotides, the CDR3 is TGTGCCAGCAGCTTGCCAGGCACCGGGAACACTGAAGCTTTCTTT. This translates into CASSLPGTGNTEAFF.

This clonotype appeared many times. This sequence joins TRBV6-1 and TRBJ2-7; D is ambiguous. Per germline, CDR1 MNHNS and CDR2 SASEGT. Trimming removed 7 bases from V and 0 bases from J, with 10 bases in between. CDR3 length equals 13 residues. CDR3 bases: TGTGCCAGCACAGAGAACGGCTCCTACGAGCAGTACTTC. Residues: CASTENGSYEQYF.

In its sample, this clonotype was seen many times. The chain couples TRBV12-3 or TRBV12-4 to TRBJ1-3; D is undetermined. The V end lost 6 bases, the J end lost 4 bases, and 10 bases lay between the germline ends. The CDR3 contains 13 residues. The CDR3 bases are TGTGCCAGCAGCTCAAGCACGGGAAACACCATATATTTT. This sequence encodes CASSSSTGNTIYF.

This clonotype was observed a handful of times. The rearrangement joins TRBV15 to TRBJ1-1, with 7 bases that match TRBD1. CDR3 length: 15 residues. Trimming at V came to 8 bases and at J to 1 base, leaving 10 bases not matched to a gene. Germline-derived CDR1 and CDR2 are LNHNV and YYDKDF (reference sequence). Here the CDR3 DNA reads TGTGCCACCCGAAAGACGACAGGGAGGAACACTGAAGCTTTCTTT. Protein sequence: CATRKTTGRNTEAFF.

This clonotype was seen ten or more times. J is TRBJ2-1 and V is TRBV11-1, with 11 bases aligning to TRBD2. This CDR3 region has 16 residues. With V trimmed by 5 bases and J by 3 bases, 6 bases remained unmatched. The V gene's germline CDR1 is SGHAT and CDR2 FQDESV (reference sequence). The CDR3 nucleotides read TGTGCCAGCAGCGCCGCCGGGACTAGCGGCTACAATGAGCAGTTCTTC. It yields the protein CASSAAGTSGYNEQFF.

The sample holds many counts of this clonotype. The chain is built from TRBV9 and TRBJ2-6; D is possibly TRBD1 or TRBD2 (7 bases each). The CDR3 consists of 15 residues. Germline-derived CDR1 and CDR2 are SGDLS and YYNGEE. V lost 6 bases and J lost 0, with 10 bases in between. The CDR3 nucleotides are TGTGCCAGCACAGGGGGGGCCTCTGGGGCCAACGTCCTGACTTTC. This encodes CASTGGASGANVLTF.

The chain carries TRBV29-1 and TRBJ2-3; 11 positions match TRBD2. V was pared by 2 bases and J by 2 bases, with 9 bases of the junction left unmatched. CDR1 and CDR2 (germline): SQVTM, ANQGSEA. The CDR3 totals 17 residues. The CDR3 sequence is CSVELLAGGFPTDTQYF. CDR3 nucleotide sequence: TGCAGCGTTGAACTCCTAGCGGGAGGCTTCCCCACAGATACGCAGTATTTT.